This TCR beta chain was captured in a study of shared clonotypes between healthy human individuals (TCRdb year 2020). The study in broad terms: A couple of women and a few men aged 18 to 49 years were included in the cohort. To estimate repertoire size and how much clonotype sharing occurs between individuals, the study deeply sequenced the blood TCR repertoires of several healthy adults. To increase sequencing depth and limit assay-specific biases, TCR repertoire library preparation and sequencing were carried out by different laboratories using diverse techniques. For each donor, CD4 naive and CD4 memory were each run on three plates, CD8 naive on two plates, and CD8 memory on one plate. Leukapheresis yielded between about 0.85 and 10 billion PBMCs per donor.

From its cysteine to its phenylalanine, the CDR3 spans 14 amino acids. Here the CDR3 DNA is all that survives: 42 bases in frame from base 1. CDR1 and CDR2 were assigned from the germline V gene as MDHEN and SYDVKM. V and J are truncated by 7 bases and 8 bases respectively, leaving an intervening sequence of 17 bases. Study-level results and caveats: The genetic and exposure-history diversity represented was limited by the small number of donors. Pairwise subsampling indicated that sequencing depth was expected to affect the degree of clonotype sharing among donors. Naive subsets generally had larger estimated clonotype richness than memory subsets. Rarefaction of sorted-subset datasets indicated incomplete sequencing despite the large sequencing depth. Only blood was sampled, and tissue TCR repertoires likely differ from those in blood. Clonotypes shared by all four sorted-subset donors showed higher generation probabilities than non-shared clonotypes. Sharing across a handful of donors was observed for approximately 4.6% of naive CD4, 3% to 3.5% of naive CD8, about 2.3% of memory CD4, and roughly 0.43% of memory CD8 clonotypes.

The donors were healthy, HIV-negative adults who had no recently reported acute infections or vaccinations. All donors were Caucasian adults living in Nashville, Tennessee, USA. CD4+ T cells were enriched through magnetic negative selection, after which naive cells were positively selected on CD45RA and the remaining negative fraction served as the memory subset. Blood was collected by leukapheresis, and PBMCs were isolated by Ficoll-Histopaque density gradient centrifugation and then cryopreserved in liquid nitrogen vapor phase. Analytical flow cytometry was used to check the purity and quantity of each magnetically sorted T cell population. Genomic DNA was isolated from each sorted fraction and quantified by UV absorbance on a Nanodrop 2000c. Using the deep immunoSEQ assay, TCR CDR3 regions were amplified from genomic DNA by multiplex PCR. Extracted genomic DNA from each cell subset was distributed evenly across all wells of several immunoSEQ 96-well plates, and each plate was treated as a replicate. For sorted subsets, each replicate PCR was loaded with 200 ng genomic DNA, equivalent to about 33,000 T cell genomes. Purified libraries were measured with a Qubit 3.0 fluorometer, size-checked on a Bioanalyzer 2100, and measured again with the KAPA Library Quantification kit. A separate single-read 150-cycle Illumina NextSeq 550 flow cell was used to sequence each immunoSEQ 96-well plate. On the study's bioinformatics: Because the immunoSEQ output held only junctional sequences and lacked quality scores, the filtering could not match the filtering applied to full-length reads. Sequences were annotated with PyIR, a Python wrapper for IgBLAST v1.9, using IMGT germline references to assign V/J genes and CDR3. Reads were filtered out if the reads had weak V/J assignments (E-value above 1e-6), no CDR3, stop codons, out-of-frame junctions, or ambiguous translated residues. A V3J clonotype was defined by an identical inferred V gene, J gene, and CDR3 amino acid sequence. To compute the percentage overlap between repertoires, the number of shared unique clonotypes was divided by the size of the smaller repertoire. Repertoire richness was assessed with RTK rarefaction, the Chao1 estimator, and Recon v2.1 estimates of unobserved clonotypes. For all TCRbeta clonotypes obtained by the gDNA method from a few donors, generation probabilities were computed with OLGA. Here the immuneACCESS table is served through TCRdb, limited to in-frame sequences with V and J called. Missing clones are a known gap in these copies; in checked studies unresolved V genes cover under half, and the rest lacks a known reason. Clone size and the V and J calls come from that table; the DNA yielded D and trimming. This sample is represented by over a million clones; around 97% of them were singletons. The ten largest clones take up approximately 1.2% of the sample.

A word on this clone: Its antigen is currently not known. One base away there is no much larger clone; base qualities are not given.

The material sequenced was naive CD4+ T cells sorted from blood. The intended sense of this specimen's cell subset or site label: CD45RA+ positively selected. The sequence was obtained from a man under 40 in good health. The V gene is TRBV28 and the J gene is TRBJ2-2; 7 matching bases give a weak D call of TRBD2. The DNA sequence is given as TGTGCCAGCACCCTGGGAGGGGGAGGAGGGGAGCTGTTTTTT. Translated, this gives CASTLGGGGGELFF.